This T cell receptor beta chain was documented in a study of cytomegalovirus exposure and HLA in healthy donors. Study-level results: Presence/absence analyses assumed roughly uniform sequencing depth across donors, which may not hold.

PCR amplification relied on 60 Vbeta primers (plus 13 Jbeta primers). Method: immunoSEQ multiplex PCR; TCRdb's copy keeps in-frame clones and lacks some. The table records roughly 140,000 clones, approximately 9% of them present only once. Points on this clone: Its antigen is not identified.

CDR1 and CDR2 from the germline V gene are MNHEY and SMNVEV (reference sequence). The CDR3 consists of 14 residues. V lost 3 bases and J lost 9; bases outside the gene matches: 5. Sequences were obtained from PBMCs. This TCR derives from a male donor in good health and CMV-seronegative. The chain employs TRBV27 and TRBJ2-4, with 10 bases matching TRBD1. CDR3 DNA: TGTGCCAGCAGTTTCCGGGGACAGGGGACCATTCAGTACTTC. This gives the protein CASSFRGQGTIQYF.